The next 30 T cell receptor beta chains were all read from a single sample in a study of cytomegalovirus exposure and HLA in healthy donors. Vbeta (60) and Jbeta (13) primers were used in the PCR. Profiled with immunoSEQ multiplex PCR; TCRdb holds only in-frame clones, not every one. The sample shows 200,000 to 250,000 clones, 82% of them seen only once. The sample comprised PBMCs. The receptors stem from a woman aged 40-49 years in good health and CMV-seronegative.

The chain couples TRBV5-1 to TRBJ2-3; 7 bases fit TRBD2. CDR1 is SGHRS, CDR2 YFSETQ, per germline. V shed 0 bases and J 6 bases; nucleotides not matched to a gene: 7. This CDR3 has 15 amino acids. CDR3 region: CASSLAVGGTDTQYF. The CDR3 bases are TGCGCCAGCAGCTTGGCTGTGGGAGGGACGGATACGCAGTATTTT.

The V call is TRBV2, the J call TRBJ2-7; TRBD2 agrees at 11 bases. Germline values: CDR1 SNHLY, CDR2 FYNNEI. The CDR3 runs 15 residues. V trimming: 4 bases; J trimming: 3 bases; junction bases outside the gene matches: 5. The CDR3 region is CASSGGTSGYYEQYF. CDR3 DNA: TGTGCCAGCAGTGGCGGGACTAGCGGTTACTACGAGCAGTACTTC. Together with reference TRBV2 and TRBJ2-7, the CDR3 gives the full variable domain: EPEVTQTPSHQVTQMGQEVILRCVPISNHLYFYWYRQILGQKVEFLVSFYNNEISEKSEIFDDQFSVERPDGSNFTLKIRSTKLEDSAMYFCASSGGTSGYYEQYFGPGTRLTVT.

The rearrangement uses TRBV18 and TRBJ1-1, with a possible D match to TRBD1 (5 bases). CDR3 length equals 14 residues. Germline V lookup: CDR1 KGHSH, CDR2 LQKENI. Trimming removed 3 bases at V and 1 base at J, with 9 bases between. DNA for the CDR3: TGTGCCAGCTCACCGGGGGGGTCGAACACTGAAGCTTTCTTT. This sequence encodes CASSPGGSNTEAFF.

This sequence joins TRBV19 and TRBJ2-7, with a possible D match to TRBD1 (6 bases). Germline V lookup: CDR1 LNHDA, CDR2 SQIVND (reference sequence). The CDR3 loop spans 14 amino acids. V was shortened by 3 bases and J by 2 bases, with 11 bases between the two germline ends. As DNA, the CDR3 is TGTGCCAGTAGTATGGGGGCTATGGCCTACGAGCAGTACTTC. It specifies CASSMGAMAYEQYF.

This chain uses TRBV11-2 with TRBJ2-1; no clear D. CDR1 and CDR2 from the germline V gene are SGHAT and FQNNGV. There are 13 residues in the CDR3. V was trimmed by 2 bases and J by 5 bases, leaving 7 bases between them. The CDR3 spells CASSLIPNNEQFF. As DNA, the CDR3 is TGTGCCAGCAGCTTAATCCCTAACAATGAGCAGTTCTTC.

This clone appeared a few times. V and J are TRBV14 and TRBJ2-7, with 12 nucleotides matching TRBD2. V lost 6 bases and J lost 4; bases outside the gene matches: 7. The germline V gene encodes CDR1 SGHDN and CDR2 FVKESK. The CDR3 runs to 15 residues. CDR3 sequence reads: CASSTSGGYGYEQYF. The CDR3 coding sequence is TGTGCCAGCAGTACTAGCGGGGGGTACGGTTACGAGCAGTACTTC.

The rearrangement links TRBV25-1 to TRBJ1-1; TRBD1 is a possible D gene (5 bases). Per the germline V gene, CDR1 is MGHDK and CDR2 is SYGVNS. V was cut by 8 bases and J by 4 bases, with 14 bases left in between. The CDR3 sequence is 13 residues long. The CDR3, as DNA: TGTGCCAGCCTACTCGCCGGGGGCACTGAAGCTTTCTTT. This codes for CASLLAGGTEAFF.

The rearrangement links TRBV10-2 to TRBJ1-1, with D tentatively TRBD1 (5 bases). The germline gives CDR1 WSHSY, CDR2 SAAADI. The CDR3 totals 14 residues. V was trimmed by 3 bases and J by 4 bases, leaving 12 bases between them. The CDR3 DNA follows: TGCGCCAGCAGTGATCTTAAGGGGTTCACTGAAGCTTTCTTT. This sequence encodes CASSDLKGFTEAFF.

The chain is built from TRBV2 and TRBJ2-7; 7 nucleotides align to TRBD2. Unmatched junction bases numbered 8, after V lost 5 bases and J lost 4 bases. The CDR3 is 14 residues long. Per the germline V gene, CDR1 is SNHLY and CDR2 is FYNNEI. CDR3 sequence: CASSNPGTTYEQYF. DNA for the CDR3: TGTGCCAGCAGTAACCCCGGGACTACTTACGAGCAGTACTTC.

This clone appeared a few times. The chain recombines TRBV19 with TRBJ2-3; TRBD1 agrees at 9 bases. CDR1 and CDR2 (germline): LNHDA, SQIVND (reference sequence). This CDR3 has 16 amino acids. Germline trimming cut 5 bases from V and 6 bases from J; bases unmatched to any gene: 12. CDR3 DNA: TGTGCCAGTAGTCCCTTAGGGACAGGGACGTCCGATACGCAGTATTTT. Residues: CASSPLGTGTSDTQYF.

V is TRBV30 and J is TRBJ1-6; 7 bases are shared with TRBD1. CDR1 is GTSNPN and CDR2 is SVGIG in the germline V gene (reference sequence). After removal of 1 base from V and 7 bases from J, the junction contained 1 base not matched to a gene. The CDR3 has 13 residues. CDR3 nucleotides: TGTGCCTGGAGTGCGACAGGGAATTCACCCCTCCACTTT. Residues: CAWSATGNSPLHF.

This clone was counted once. This rearrangement joins TRBV10-3 to TRBJ2-7, with TRBD2 as a possible D gene (5 bases). V was shortened by 2 bases and J by 6 bases, with 20 bases between the two germline ends. The length of the CDR3 is 16 residues. The germline V gene encodes CDR1 ENHRY and CDR2 SYGVKD. The CDR3 coding sequence is TGTGCCATCAGTGAGATGCCAGCCGGGATAGGACGCGAGCAGTACTTC. Encoded protein: CAISEMPAGIGREQYF.

The V and J genes are TRBV10-3 and TRBJ2-7; perhaps TRBD2 as D (7 bases). Trimming took off 0 bases at V and 11 bases at J, with 20 bases between the two ends. The CDR3 length is 15 residues. Germline CDR1 and CDR2: ENHRY and SYGVKD. The CDR3 region is CAISESTGGSFWEYF. For the CDR3, the DNA is TGTGCCATCAGTGAGTCGACGGGGGGCAGTTTCTGGGAGTACTTC.

J is TRBJ2-7 and V is TRBV15; the match to TRBD2 covers 8 bases. The germline gives CDR1 LNHNV, CDR2 YYDKDF (reference sequence). V lost 7 bases to trimming and J lost 2 bases; unmatched junction nucleotides: 7. The CDR3 contains 14 residues. Here the CDR3 DNA reads TGTGCCACCACCCTGACTAGCGATCCCTACGAGCAGTACTTC. Amino acids: CATTLTSDPYEQYF.

The chain has TRBV7-3 and TRBJ2-1; 13 nucleotides align to TRBD2. Per germline, CDR1 SGHTA and CDR2 FQGTGA. The V gene end was trimmed by 5 bases and the J gene end by 7 bases; junction bases not matched to a gene: 5. This CDR3 has 15 residues. CDR3 nucleotide sequence: TGTGCCAGCAGCACCGGGACTAGCGGGGCGAATGAGCAGTTCTTC. The encoded protein is CASSTGTSGANEQFF.

This sequence joins TRBV10-3 and TRBJ1-1, with TRBD1 matching over 8 bases. V trimming: 7 bases; J trimming: 5 bases; junction bases outside the gene matches: 9. Germline lookup yields CDR1 ENHRY and CDR2 SYGVKD. CDR3 length: 14 amino acids. The CDR3 DNA reads TGTGCCATCAACCCGACAGGGGTAGGAACTGAAGCTTTCTTT. The encoded protein is CAINPTGVGTEAFF.

The J gene is TRBJ2-7, the V gene TRBV5-1, with 10 bases fitting TRBD2. The CDR3 runs to 17 residues. V dropped 3 bases and J dropped 5; count of bases not matched to a gene: 14. Germline assignment: CDR1 SGHRS and CDR2 YFSETQ. The CDR3 is CASSSGRVSGRAHEQYF. The CDR3 DNA reads as TGCGCCAGCAGCTCCGGAAGGGTCAGCGGGAGGGCCCACGAGCAGTACTTC.

This clone was observed a few times. The rearrangement joins TRBV7-8 to TRBJ2-7; 9 nucleotides agree with TRBD1. From germline, CDR1 is SGHVS and CDR2 FQNEAQ. V lost 2 bases to trimming and J lost 6 bases; unmatched junction nucleotides: 11. There are 16 residues in the CDR3. CDR3 coding DNA: TGTGCCAGCAGCTTACGGCCGGGACAGGGACGGCGCGAGCAGTACTTC. Encoded protein: CASSLRPGQGRREQYF.

This clone was seen more than once but under ten times. The CDR3 nucleotides are TGTGCCAGCGGGGCAGGGGTGAACACTGAAGCTTTCTTT. Its translation is CASGAGVNTEAFF. The chain joins TRBV18 to TRBJ1-1; D possibly corresponds to TRBD1 (6 bases). The CDR3 is 13 amino acids. Between the trimmed V and J ends, which lost 8 bases and 0 bases, there was a span of 10 bases. Germline CDR1 reads KGHSH; CDR2 reads LQKENI.

The chain uses TRBV28 and TRBJ1-2; a possible D gene is TRBD1 (6 bases). Germline V gene data show CDR1 as MDHEN and CDR2 as SYDVKM. The CDR3 has 13 amino acids. Trimming cost V 11 bases and J 5 bases, with 18 bases left between them. The CDR3 DNA reads as TGTGCCGGACGCGGGGGGGCAGGGTATGGCTACACCTTC. This gives the protein CAGRGGAGYGYTF.

V usage is TRBV5-1 and J usage is TRBJ1-1, with D unclear. Germline CDR1 is SGHRS and CDR2 is YFSETQ. The CDR3 runs to 15 residues. Trimming shortened V by 3 bases and J by 1 base, and 13 bases separated the two germline ends. CDR3 in amino acids: CASSSGRTENTEAFF. CDR3 sequence (DNA): TGCGCCAGCAGCTCCGGTAGAACAGAGAACACTGAAGCTTTCTTT.

The rearrangement links TRBV5-1 to TRBJ2-4; 7 bases are shared with TRBD1. Germline-derived CDR1 and CDR2 are SGHRS and YFSETQ. The CDR3 consists of 13 residues. J was trimmed by 4 bases and V by 5 bases; bases with no gene match: 3. The CDR3 DNA reads TGCGCCAGCAGACCGGGACAGAAAAACATTCAGTACTTC. Translating it yields CASRPGQKNIQYF.

The V call is TRBV28, the J call TRBJ2-7, with TRBD2 identical over 11 bases. CDR1 and CDR2 (germline): MDHEN, SYDVKM. This CDR3 region has 16 residues. V lost 10 bases and J lost 6; bases outside the gene matches: 17. This chain's CDR3 is CATLPPSGRSPIEQYF. CDR3 coding DNA: TGTGCCACCTTGCCCCCTAGCGGGAGGTCTCCGATCGAGCAGTACTTC.

This clone was found once. V and J are TRBV5-6 and TRBJ1-5; 7 bases are a match to TRBD1. In germline, CDR1 is SGHDT, CDR2 YYEEEE. The CDR3 length is 16 residues. The V segment lost 3 bases and the J segment 2 bases; nucleotides outside the gene matches: 8. CDR3 coding DNA: TGTGCCAGCAGCTGGGGTGGAGGGGGCGGCAATCAGCCCCAGCATTTT. Residues: CASSWGGGGGNQPQHF.

V is TRBV28 and J is TRBJ2-1; the D gene is possibly TRBD2 (6 bases). Trimming cost V 3 bases and J 9 bases, with 9 bases left between them. Germline V gene lookup returns CDR1 MDHEN and CDR2 SYDVKM. The CDR3 sequence is 12 residues long. CDR3 in amino acids: CASSFGGLEQFF. CDR3 DNA sequence: TGTGCCAGCAGTTTTGGGGGACTTGAGCAGTTCTTC.

The CDR3 DNA reads as TGTGCCAGCAGCCGGCTTAGCGGTGATCAAGAGACCCAGTACTTC. Residues: CASSRLSGDQETQYF. The chain recombines TRBV6-1 with TRBJ2-5; TRBD2 might be the D (6 bases). The V end was cut by 6 bases, the J end by 2 bases, with 16 bases between. The CDR3 sequence is 15 residues long. From germline, CDR1 is MNHNS and CDR2 SASEGT.

The chain couples TRBV9 to TRBJ2-2; TRBD2 aligns across 7 bases. CDR1 is SGDLS, CDR2 YYNGEE, per germline. V gave up 4 bases and J gave up 6 bases; unmatched junction bases: 6. The CDR3 has 14 residues. The CDR3 DNA is TGTGCCAGCAGCCTATTTGGGGGGGCCGGGGAGCTGTTTTTT. It translates to CASSLFGGAGELFF.

This rearrangement joins TRBV28 to TRBJ1-1; 11 nucleotides agree with TRBD1. The V gene end was trimmed by 3 bases and the J gene end by 0 bases; junction bases not matched to a gene: 15. The CDR3 is 20 amino acids. Germline V gene data show CDR1 as MDHEN and CDR2 as SYDVKM. CDR3 in DNA: TGTGCCAGCAGTTTTCCCCACCCCTGGGGGACAGGGGGTATGAACACTGAAGCTTTCTTT. Translation: CASSFPHPWGTGGMNTEAFF. Filled out from reference TRBV28 and TRBJ1-1, the complete variable domain reads DVKVTQSSRYLVKRTGEKVFLECVQDMDHENMFWYRQDPGLGLRLIYFSYDVKMKEKGDIPEGYSVSREKKERFSLILESASTNQTSMYLCASSFPHPWGTGGMNTEAFFGQGTRLTVV.

The chain recombines TRBV5-6 with TRBJ2-7; 9 bases match TRBD1. Germline V gene data show CDR1 as SGHDT and CDR2 as YYEEEE. Trimming at V came to 1 base and at J to 6 bases, leaving 11 bases not matched to a gene. This CDR3 region has 16 residues. CDR3 protein: CASSLQVGTGSSEQYF. Written as DNA, the CDR3 is TGTGCCAGCAGCTTGCAGGTTGGGACAGGGTCTTCCGAGCAGTACTTC. Drawing the rest from reference TRBV5-6 and TRBJ2-7, the complete variable domain is DAGVTQSPTHLIKTRGQQVTLRCSPKSGHDTVSWYQQALGQGPQFIFQYYEEEERQRGNFPDRFSGHQFPNYSSELNVNALLLGDSALYLCASSLQVGTGSSEQYFGPGTRLTVT.

V and J are TRBV30 and TRBJ2-7, with 9 bases fitting TRBD2. CDR1 and CDR2 (germline): GTSNPN, SVGIG (reference sequence). V was clipped by 3 bases and J by 1 base; unmatched bases: 7. The CDR3 totals 15 residues. The CDR3, as DNA: TGTGCCTGGAGGGACCAGCGGGAGGTATCCTACGAGCAGTACTTC. Protein sequence: CAWRDQREVSYEQYF.